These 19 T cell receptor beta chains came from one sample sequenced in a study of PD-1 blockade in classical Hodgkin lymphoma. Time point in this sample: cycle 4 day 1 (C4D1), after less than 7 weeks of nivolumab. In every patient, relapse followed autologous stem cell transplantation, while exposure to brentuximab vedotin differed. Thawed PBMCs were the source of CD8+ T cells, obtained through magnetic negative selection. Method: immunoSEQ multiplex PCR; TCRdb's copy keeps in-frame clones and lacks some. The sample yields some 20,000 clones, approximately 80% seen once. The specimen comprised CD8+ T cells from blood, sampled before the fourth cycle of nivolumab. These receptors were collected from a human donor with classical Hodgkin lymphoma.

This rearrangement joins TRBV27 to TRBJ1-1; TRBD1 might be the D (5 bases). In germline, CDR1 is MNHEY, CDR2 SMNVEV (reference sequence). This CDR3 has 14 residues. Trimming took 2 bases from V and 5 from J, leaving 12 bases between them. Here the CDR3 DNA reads TGTGCCAGCAGTTTAATGGGGACGGGGACTGAAGCTTTCTTT. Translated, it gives CASSLMGTGTEAFF.

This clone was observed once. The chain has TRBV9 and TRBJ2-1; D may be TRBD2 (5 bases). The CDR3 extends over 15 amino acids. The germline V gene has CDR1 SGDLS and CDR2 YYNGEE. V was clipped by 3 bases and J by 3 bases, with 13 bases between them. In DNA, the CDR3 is TGTGCCAGCAGCGCTCCCCCGGGGAACTACAATGAGCAGTTCTTC. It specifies CASSAPPGNYNEQFF. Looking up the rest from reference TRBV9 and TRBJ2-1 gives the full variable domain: DSGVTQTPKHLITATGQRVTLRCSPRSGDLSVYWYQQSLDQGLQFLIQYYNGEERAKGNILERFSAQQFPDLHSELNLSSLELGDSALYFCASSAPPGNYNEQFFGPGTRLTVL.

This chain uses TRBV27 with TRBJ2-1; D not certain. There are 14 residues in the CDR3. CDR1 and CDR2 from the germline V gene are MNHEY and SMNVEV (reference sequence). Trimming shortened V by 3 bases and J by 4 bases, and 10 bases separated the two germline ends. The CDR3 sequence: CASSFQGAYNEQFF. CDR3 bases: TGTGCCAGCAGTTTTCAAGGAGCTTACAATGAGCAGTTCTTC.

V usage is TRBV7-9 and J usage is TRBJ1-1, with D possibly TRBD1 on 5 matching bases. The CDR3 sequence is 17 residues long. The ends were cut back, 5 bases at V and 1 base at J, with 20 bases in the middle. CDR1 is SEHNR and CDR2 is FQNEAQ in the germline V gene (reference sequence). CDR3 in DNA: TGTGCCAGCAGCAGCCTGATACTAACTAGGGGGAACACTGAAGCTTTCTTT. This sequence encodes CASSSLILTRGNTEAFF.

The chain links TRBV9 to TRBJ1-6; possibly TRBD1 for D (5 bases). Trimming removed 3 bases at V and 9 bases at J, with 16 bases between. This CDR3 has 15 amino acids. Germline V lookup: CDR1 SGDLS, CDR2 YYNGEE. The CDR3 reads CASSGIGTAGSPLHF. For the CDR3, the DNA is TGTGCCAGCAGCGGAATCGGGACGGCTGGTTCACCCCTCCACTTT.

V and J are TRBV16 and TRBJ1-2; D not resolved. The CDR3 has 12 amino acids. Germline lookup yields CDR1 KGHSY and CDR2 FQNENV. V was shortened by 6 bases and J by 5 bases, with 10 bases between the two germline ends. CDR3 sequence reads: CASRPALYGYTF. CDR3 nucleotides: TGTGCCAGCAGGCCCGCCCTGTATGGCTACACCTTC.

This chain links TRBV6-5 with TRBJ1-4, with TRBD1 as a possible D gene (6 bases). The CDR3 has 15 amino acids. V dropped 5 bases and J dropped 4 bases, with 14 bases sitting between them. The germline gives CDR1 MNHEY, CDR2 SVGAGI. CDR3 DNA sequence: TGTGCCAGCAGTAAAGACAGGCCTGTTAATGAAAAACTGTTTTTT. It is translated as CASSKDRPVNEKLFF.

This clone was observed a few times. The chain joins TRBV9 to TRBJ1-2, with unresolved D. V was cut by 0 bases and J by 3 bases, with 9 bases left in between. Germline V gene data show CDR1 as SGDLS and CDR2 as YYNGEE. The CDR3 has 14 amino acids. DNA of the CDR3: TGTGCCAGCAGCGTAGCAGCCTTGGACTATGGCTACACCTTC. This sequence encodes CASSVAALDYGYTF.

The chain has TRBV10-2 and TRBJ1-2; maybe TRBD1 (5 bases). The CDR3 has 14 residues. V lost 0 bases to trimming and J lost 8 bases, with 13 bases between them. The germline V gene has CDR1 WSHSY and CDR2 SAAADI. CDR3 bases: TGCGCCAGCAGTGAGTCCCCTTCAGGGTACGGCTACACCTTC. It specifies CASSESPSGYGYTF.

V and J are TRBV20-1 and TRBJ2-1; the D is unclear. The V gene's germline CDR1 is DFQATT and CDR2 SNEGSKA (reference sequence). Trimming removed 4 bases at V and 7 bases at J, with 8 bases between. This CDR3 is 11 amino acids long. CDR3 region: CSAKIPNEQFF. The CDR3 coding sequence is TGCAGTGCTAAAATCCCGAATGAGCAGTTCTTC.

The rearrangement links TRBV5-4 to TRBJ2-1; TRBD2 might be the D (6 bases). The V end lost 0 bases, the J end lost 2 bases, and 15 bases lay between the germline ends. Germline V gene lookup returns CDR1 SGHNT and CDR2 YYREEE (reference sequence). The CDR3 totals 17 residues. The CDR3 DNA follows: TGTGCCAGCAGCTTGGTTCAGGTTAGCGGAGCCTACAATGAGCAGTTCTTC. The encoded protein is CASSLVQVSGAYNEQFF.

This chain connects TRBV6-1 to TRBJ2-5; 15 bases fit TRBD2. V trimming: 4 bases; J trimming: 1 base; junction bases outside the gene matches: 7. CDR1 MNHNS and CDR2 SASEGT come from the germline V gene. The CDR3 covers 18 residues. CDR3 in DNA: TGTGCCAGCAGTGGTCCCGGGACTAGCGGGGGGACCCAAGAGACCCAGTACTTC. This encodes CASSGPGTSGGTQETQYF.

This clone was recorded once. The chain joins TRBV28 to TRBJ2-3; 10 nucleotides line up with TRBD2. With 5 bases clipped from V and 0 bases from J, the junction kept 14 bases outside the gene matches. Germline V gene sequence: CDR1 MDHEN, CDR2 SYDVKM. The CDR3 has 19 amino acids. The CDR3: CASSPFGTSGASSTDTQYF. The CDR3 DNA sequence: TGTGCCAGCAGTCCATTCGGAACTAGCGGGGCTTCTAGCACAGATACGCAGTATTTT.

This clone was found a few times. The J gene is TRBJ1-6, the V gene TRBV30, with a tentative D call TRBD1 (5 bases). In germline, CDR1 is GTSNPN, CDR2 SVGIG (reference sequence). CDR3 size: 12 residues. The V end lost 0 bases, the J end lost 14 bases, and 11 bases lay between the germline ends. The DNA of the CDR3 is TGTGCCTGGAGTGTACAGGATTTTTCCCTCCACTTT. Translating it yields CAWSVQDFSLHF.

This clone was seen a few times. The DNA of the CDR3 is TGTGCCACCCTCGAGGGGCCCTCCTACGAGCAGTACTTC. This translates into CATLEGPSYEQYF. V usage is TRBV10-3 and J usage is TRBJ2-7, with D perhaps assigned TRBD1 or TRBD2 (5 bases each). Germline-derived CDR1 and CDR2 are ENHRY and SYGVKD. The CDR3 length is 13 residues. V was pared by 10 bases and J by 0 bases, with 13 bases between.

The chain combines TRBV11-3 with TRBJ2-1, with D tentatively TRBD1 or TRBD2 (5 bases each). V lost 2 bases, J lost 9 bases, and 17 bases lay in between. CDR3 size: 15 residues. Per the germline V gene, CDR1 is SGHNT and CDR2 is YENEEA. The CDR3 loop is CASSLRGQGGGEQFF. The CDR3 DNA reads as TGTGCCAGCAGCTTACGAGGGCAGGGCGGTGGTGAGCAGTTCTTC.

Here the CDR3 reads CSVDPTGGKDTGELFF. CDR3 nucleotides: TGCAGCGTTGACCCAACGGGGGGGAAGGACACCGGGGAGCTGTTTTTT. This rearrangement joins TRBV29-1 to TRBJ2-2; 8 nucleotides align to TRBD2. This CDR3 comprises 16 residues. V was pared by 3 bases and J by 3 bases, with 9 bases of the junction left unmatched. Germline CDR1 reads SQVTM; CDR2 reads ANQGSEA.

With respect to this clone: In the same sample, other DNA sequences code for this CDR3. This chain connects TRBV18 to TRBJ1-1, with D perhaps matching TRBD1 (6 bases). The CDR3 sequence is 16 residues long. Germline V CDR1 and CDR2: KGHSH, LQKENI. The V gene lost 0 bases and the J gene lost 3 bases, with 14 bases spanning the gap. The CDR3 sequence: CASSPPRVGGDTEAFF. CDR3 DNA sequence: TGTGCCAGCTCACCACCACGTGTCGGGGGCGACACTGAAGCTTTCTTT.

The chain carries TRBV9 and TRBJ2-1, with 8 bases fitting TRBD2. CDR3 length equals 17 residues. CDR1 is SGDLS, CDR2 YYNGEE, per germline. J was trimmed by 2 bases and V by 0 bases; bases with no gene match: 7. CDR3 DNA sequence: TGTGCCAGCAGCGTAGGGCTCTACGGGGGGGCCTACAATGAGCAGTTCTTC. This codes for CASSVGLYGGAYNEQFF.